The present entry profiles one T cell receptor (beta chain) with its context. The data stem from a study of PD-1 blockade in classical Hodgkin lymphoma. The method was immunoSEQ multiplex PCR; TCRdb's version includes in-frame clones alone and lacks a portion of them. The data hold about 94,000 clones, with roughly 89% observed a single time. The junction had 7 bases not matched to a gene; V was cut back by 5 bases and J by 5 bases. This CDR3 spans 16 amino acids. Germline CDR1 is SGHAT and CDR2 is FQNNGV. There was relapse after autologous stem cell transplantation in every patient, and there was variation in brentuximab vedotin exposure.

The sequence came from a human donor with classical Hodgkin lymphoma. The chain couples TRBV11-2 to TRBJ1-6; 9 bases are a match to TRBD1. The material sequenced was peripheral blood mononuclear cells (PBMCs), taken before the second cycle of nivolumab. CDR3 amino acids: CASSPRRTGDNSPLHF. In nucleotides, the CDR3 is TGTGCCAGCAGCCCAAGGCGGACAGGGGATAATTCACCCCTCCACTTT.